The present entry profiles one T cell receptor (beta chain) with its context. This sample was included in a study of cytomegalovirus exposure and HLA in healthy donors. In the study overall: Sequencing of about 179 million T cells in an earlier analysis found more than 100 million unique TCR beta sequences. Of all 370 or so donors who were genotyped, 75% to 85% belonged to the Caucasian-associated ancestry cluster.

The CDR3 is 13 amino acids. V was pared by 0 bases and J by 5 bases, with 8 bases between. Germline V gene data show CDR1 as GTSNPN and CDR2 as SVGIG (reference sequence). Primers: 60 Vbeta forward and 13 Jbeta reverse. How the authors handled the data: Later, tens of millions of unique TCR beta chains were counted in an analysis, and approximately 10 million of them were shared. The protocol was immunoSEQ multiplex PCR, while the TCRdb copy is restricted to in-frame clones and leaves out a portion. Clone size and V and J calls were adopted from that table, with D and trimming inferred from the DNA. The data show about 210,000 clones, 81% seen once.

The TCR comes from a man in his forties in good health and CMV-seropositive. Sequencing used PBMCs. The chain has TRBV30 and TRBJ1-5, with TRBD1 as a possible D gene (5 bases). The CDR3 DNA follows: TGTGCCTGGAGTGTTGTAGGGGATCAGCCCCAGCATTTT. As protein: CAWSVVGDQPQHF.